This entry lists 6 T cell receptor beta chains sequenced from one sample in a study of cytomegalovirus exposure and HLA in healthy donors. Clones were sequenced by immunoSEQ multiplex PCR, and TCRdb holds only the in-frame ones, with some missing. The repertoire holds roughly 140,000 clones, with more than 75% as singletons. The specimen was PBMCs. The receptor source for this set is a young man in good health and CMV-seropositive.

The chain carries TRBV10-3 and TRBJ2-1; D possibly corresponds to TRBD1 (6 bases). Germline loops: CDR1 ENHRY, CDR2 SYGVKD. The ends were cut back, 3 bases at V and 7 bases at J, with 13 bases in the middle. This CDR3 has 14 amino acids. CDR3: CAISDTGQRNEQFF. CDR3 DNA: TGTGCCATCAGTGACACAGGGCAACGGAATGAGCAGTTCTTC.

This clone was seen more than once but under ten times. V usage is TRBV5-5 and J usage is TRBJ2-7; weak D call: TRBD2 (5 bases). This CDR3 contains 15 residues. CDR1 and CDR2 (germline): SGHKS, YYEKEE (reference sequence). Trimming cost V 0 bases and J 3 bases, with 13 bases left between them. CDR3 in DNA: TGTGCCAGCAGCTTGGGAGGGCTACCAGACTACGAGCAGTACTTC. Translated, it gives CASSLGGLPDYEQYF.

The rearrangement links TRBV6-5 to TRBJ2-2; 7 nucleotides agree with TRBD1. Germline V gene data show CDR1 as MNHEY and CDR2 as SVGAGI. The trim removed 0 bases at V and 4 bases at J, leaving 2 bases unmatched. The CDR3 totals 15 residues. For the CDR3, the DNA is TGTGCCAGCAGTTACTCTACAGGGGCCACCGGGGAGCTGTTTTTT. Translated: CASSYSTGATGELFF.

The chain recombines TRBV2 with TRBJ2-3; the match to TRBD1 covers 8 bases. V lost 9 bases and J lost 0; bases outside the gene matches: 11. The CDR3 is 16 amino acids. The germline V gene has CDR1 SNHLY and CDR2 FYNNEI. The CDR3 here is CASRRRGQESTDTQYF. Written as DNA, the CDR3 is TGTGCCAGTCGTAGAAGGGGACAGGAAAGCACAGATACGCAGTATTTT.

V usage is TRBV27 and J usage is TRBJ2-7; 7 bases are shared with TRBD2. V trimming: 5 bases; J trimming: 6 bases; junction bases outside the gene matches: 4. Germline V CDR1 and CDR2: MNHEY, SMNVEV (reference sequence). This CDR3 region has 12 residues. The chain's CDR3 is CASSPGGVEQYF. DNA for the CDR3: TGTGCCAGCAGTCCTGGGGGGGTCGAGCAGTACTTC.

In its sample, this clone was seen a few times. The chain uses TRBV11-2 and TRBJ1-1, with 8 positions matching TRBD1. CDR1 is SGHAT, CDR2 FQNNGV, per germline. The V and J ends lost 6 bases and 4 bases, in that order; junction bases with no gene match: 4. The CDR3 length is 13 residues. The CDR3 region is CASRTGGGTEAFF. CDR3 nucleotide sequence: TGTGCCAGCAGAACAGGGGGAGGCACTGAAGCTTTCTTT.